What follows are 27 T cell receptor beta chains derived from one specimen sequenced in a study of beta chain features in type 1 diabetes. The study, taken as a whole, reports: People with Type 1 diabetes carried modestly yet significantly shorter TCRB CDR3s in all four CD4+ subsets.

These receptors' targets are unknown. Sequencing targeted expressed TCRB transcripts, as all isolated RNA had been reverse transcribed. Clones were read by immunoSEQ multiplex PCR, and TCRdb kept only the in-frame ones, dropping some. The repertoire holds hundreds of thousands of clones, with roughly 13% as singletons. The sample comprised naive CD4+ T cells from blood. The source of these receptors is a woman between 18 and 30 years old with type 1 diabetes.

This clone was seen a handful of times. The chain carries TRBV30 and TRBJ2-4, with D maybe TRBD2 (6 bases). V was shortened by 2 bases and J by 12 bases, with 20 bases between the two germline ends. This CDR3 is 14 amino acids long. Germline V gene sequence: CDR1 GTSNPN, CDR2 SVGIG (reference sequence). CDR3 in DNA: TGTGCCTGGAGTATTGGGCGGGGCGGGTTGGATCAGTACTTC. It specifies CAWSIGRGGLDQYF.

About this clone itself: At one end the junction does not follow the germline gene, possibly because of a read error. V is TRBV7-2 and J is TRBJ2-7; 15 bases align to TRBD2. The CDR3 is 13 amino acids. Germline V gives CDR1 SGHTA, CDR2 FQGNSA. The DNA of the CDR3 is TGTGCCAGCAGCAAGGGACTAGCGGGGGGAGAATTCTTC. This codes for CASSKGLAGGEFF.

The J gene is TRBJ1-1, the V gene TRBV18; D remains unclear. The CDR3 is 14 residues long. CDR1 KGHSH and CDR2 LQKENI come from the germline V gene. V was trimmed by 3 bases and J by 0 bases, leaving 8 bases between them. As DNA, the CDR3 is TGTGCCAGCTCACCGAACACCTTGAACACTGAAGCTTTCTTT. It yields the protein CASSPNTLNTEAFF.

This sequence joins TRBV2 and TRBJ2-7; unclear D gene. Per the germline V gene, CDR1 is SNHLY and CDR2 is FYNNEI. V was shortened by 8 bases and J by 9 bases, with 8 bases between the two germline ends. CDR3 length: 9 amino acids. Written as DNA, the CDR3 is TGTGCCAGCGGCACGGGGCAGTACTTC. Translating it yields CASGTGQYF.

This clone was counted only a few times. V is TRBV19 and J is TRBJ1-1; D gene unclear. The CDR3 sequence is 13 residues long. Trimming stripped 5 bases from V and 1 base from J, with 8 bases between. Per germline, CDR1 LNHDA and CDR2 SQIVND (reference sequence). The CDR3 is CASSATANTEAFF. DNA of the CDR3: TGTGCCAGTAGTGCCACAGCGAACACTGAAGCTTTCTTT. Full variable domain (outside the CDR3, taken from reference TRBV19 and TRBJ1-1): DGGITQSPKYLFRKEGQNVTLSCEQNLNHDAMYWYRQDPGQGLRLIYYSQIVNDFQKGDIAEGYSVSREKKESFPLTVTSAQKNPTAFYLCASSATANTEAFFGQGTRLTVV.

This clone was picked up a small number of times. The chain recombines TRBV21-1 with TRBJ2-7; no DNA check was done on the table's D call, TRBD2. TRBV21-1 is reported as a pseudogene. The CDR3 is 15 residues long. The CDR3 reads CASSKGTSGVYEQYF. The CDR3 bases are TGTGCCAGCAGCAAAGGGACTAGCGGGGTCTACGAGCAGTACTTC.

The chain joins TRBV19 to TRBJ2-5, with TRBD1 matching 7 bases. Germline V gene lookup returns CDR1 LNHDA and CDR2 SQIVND (reference sequence). V shed 5 bases, J shed 5 bases, and the junction held 11 bases outside the gene matches. This CDR3 has 15 residues. For the CDR3, the DNA is TGTGCCAGTAGTCCCTCAGAGGGGGCAGGTGAGACCCAGTACTTC. It yields the protein CASSPSEGAGETQYF.

V usage is TRBV6-5 and J usage is TRBJ1-4, with TRBD1 matching over 8 bases. Germline-derived CDR1 and CDR2 are MNHEY and SVGAGI. The CDR3 runs 13 residues. J lost 8 bases, V lost 6 bases, and 5 bases had no gene match. The CDR3 nucleotides read TGTGCCAGCAGGACGACAGGGGAAGAAAAACTGTTTTTT. It is translated as CASRTTGEEKLFF.

This clone was found a few times. The V and J genes are TRBV6-5 and TRBJ1-1, with TRBD1 matching over 8 bases. In germline, CDR1 is MNHEY, CDR2 SVGAGI. V lost 5 bases and J lost 4; bases outside the gene matches: 6. The CDR3 is 14 amino acids. The CDR3 reads CASSVQGAITEAFF. The CDR3, as DNA: TGTGCCAGCAGTGTGCAGGGGGCGATCACTGAAGCTTTCTTT.

The CDR3, as DNA: TGTGCCAGCAGCCCACAGGGTTCCGCAAGCCGCTATGGCTACACCTTC. Translation gives CASSPQGSASRYGYTF. V usage is TRBV5-4 and J usage is TRBJ1-2; a weak D match, TRBD1 (6 bases). The CDR3 is 16 amino acids. Trimming took off 4 bases at V and 4 bases at J, with 20 bases between the two ends. Germline CDR1 SGHNT, CDR2 YYREEE (reference sequence). Supplemented by reference TRBV5-4 and TRBJ1-2, the full variable domain reads ETGVTQSPTHLIKTRGQQVTLRCSSQSGHNTVSWYQQALGQGPQFIFQYYREEENGRGNFPPRFSGLQFPNYSSELNVNALELDDSALYLCASSPQGSASRYGYTFGSGTRLTVV.

In this sample, this clone turned up a few times. Germline and junction disagree at one end, which may indicate a read error. This chain joins TRBV11-2 and TRBJ2-5; TRBD1 agrees at 8 bases. The V gene's germline CDR1 is SGHAT and CDR2 FQNNGV. The CDR3 is 12 residues long. In DNA, the CDR3 is TGTGCCAGCAGCTTAGATCAGGGGGCCGGGAACTTC. The encoded protein is CASSLDQGAGNF.

This clone has just a few counts. This sequence joins TRBV9 and TRBJ2-7, with 7 bases matching TRBD1. V was pared by 4 bases and J by 3 bases, with 10 bases of the junction left unmatched. CDR1 SGDLS and CDR2 YYNGEE come from the germline V gene. CDR3 length equals 15 residues. CDR3 sequence (DNA): TGTGCCAGCAGCTTGGTAGGGACAGCGGACTACGAGCAGTACTTC. As protein: CASSLVGTADYEQYF.

V usage is TRBV2 and J usage is TRBJ2-4; D remains ambiguous. V was trimmed by 4 bases and J by 5 bases, leaving 12 bases between them. The CDR3 has 14 amino acids. Germline V lookup: CDR1 SNHLY, CDR2 FYNNEI. Written as DNA, the CDR3 is TGTGCCAGCAGTGGGTGGCAGGCCCAAAACATTCAGTACTTC. It yields the protein CASSGWQAQNIQYF.

The chain is built from TRBV15 and TRBJ1-1, with 8 bases that match TRBD1. The CDR3 is made up of 13 amino acids. Germline V gene sequence: CDR1 LNHNV, CDR2 YYDKDF (reference sequence). V was pared by 5 bases and J by 5 bases, with 4 bases of the junction left unmatched. The CDR3 bases are TGTGCCACCAGCCGGACAGGGCTGACTGAAGCTTTCTTT. Its translation: CATSRTGLTEAFF. Filled out from reference TRBV15 and TRBJ1-1, the complete variable domain reads DAMVIQNPRYQVTQFGKPVTLSCSQTLNHNVMYWYQQKSSQAPKLLFHYYDKDFNNEADTPDNFQSRRPNTSFCFLDIRSPGLGDTAMYLCATSRTGLTEAFFGQGTRLTVV.

This clone came up a few times. At one of its ends the junction is not consistent with the germline gene, which may arise from a read error. This rearrangement joins TRBV7-2 to TRBJ2-5, with D maybe TRBD2 (5 bases). This CDR3 has 14 amino acids. From germline, CDR1 is SGHTA and CDR2 FQGNSA. The CDR3 DNA reads as TGTGCCAGCAACTTAGCGACTGCCAAGGTGACCCAGTACTTC. Its protein is CASNLATAKVTQYF.

This clone was seen a handful of times. V gene TRBV5-4 combines with J gene TRBJ1-1, with unresolved D. The CDR3 consists of 15 residues. CDR1 is SGHNT and CDR2 is YYREEE in the germline V gene (reference sequence). V was cut by 4 bases and J by 1 base, with 14 bases left in between. The CDR3 DNA reads TGTGCCAGCAGCCCCGGGGTAGATCCGAACACTGAAGCTTTCTTT. Protein product: CASSPGVDPNTEAFF.

This clone was detected a few times. The genes are TRBV7-3 and TRBJ1-5; perhaps TRBD1 as D (5 bases). The CDR3 is 13 amino acids. The V end was cut by 2 bases, the J end by 7 bases, with 9 bases between. Germline V lookup: CDR1 SGHTA, CDR2 FQGTGA. In DNA form, the CDR3 reads TGTGCCAGCAGCTTACGGGGGGACCAGCCCCAGCATTTT. Its translation: CASSLRGDQPQHF.

Only a few counts were recorded for this clone. The chain is built from TRBV13 and TRBJ2-1; maybe TRBD1 (6 bases). Germline V CDR1 and CDR2: PRHDT, FYEKMQ (reference sequence). V gave up 5 bases and J gave up 4 bases, with 12 bases separating them. The CDR3 is 14 amino acids. The CDR3 protein is CASSLVGGYNEQFF. The CDR3 DNA reads as TGTGCCAGCAGCCTGGTAGGGGGATACAATGAGCAGTTCTTC.

This clone has more than one count but fewer than ten. CDR3 sequence: CASSQYSGQGGYNEQFF. In DNA form, the CDR3 reads TGCGCCAGCAGCCAATACTCGGGACAGGGGGGCTACAATGAGCAGTTCTTC. The V call is TRBV4-1, the J call TRBJ2-1; 11 bases match TRBD1. Trimming at V came to 2 bases and at J to 3 bases, leaving 6 bases not matched to a gene. The CDR3 contains 17 residues. Germline lookup yields CDR1 MGHRA and CDR2 YSYEKL.

The chain has TRBV19 and TRBJ2-7; no clear D. Looked up from germline, CDR1 is LNHDA and CDR2 is SQIVND (reference sequence). This CDR3 has 11 residues. V lost 5 bases, J lost 3 bases, and 5 bases lay in between. CDR3 protein: CASSGGYEQYF. The CDR3 DNA reads TGTGCCAGTAGTGGCGGCTACGAGCAGTACTTC. Drawing the rest from reference TRBV19 and TRBJ2-7, the complete variable domain is DGGITQSPKYLFRKEGQNVTLSCEQNLNHDAMYWYRQDPGQGLRLIYYSQIVNDFQKGDIAEGYSVSREKKESFPLTVTSAQKNPTAFYLCASSGGYEQYFGPGTRLTVT.

The rearrangement uses TRBV30 and TRBJ2-7, with 7 bases that match TRBD1. The CDR3 has 13 residues. J lost 6 bases, V lost 1 base, and 6 bases had no gene match. Germline loops: CDR1 GTSNPN, CDR2 SVGIG (reference sequence). The CDR3 nucleotides read TGTGCCTGGAGTGCCGACAGGGTGGGCGAGCAGTACTTC. Protein sequence: CAWSADRVGEQYF.

This chain uses TRBV12-5 with TRBJ2-3, with unresolved D. The CDR3 loop spans 14 amino acids. V lost 1 base and J 3 bases, leaving 8 bases between the germline ends. CDR1 is LGHNT and CDR2 is FRNRAP in the germline V gene. DNA for the CDR3: TGTGCTAGTGGTTTGGCCCCCAGGACAGATACGCAGTATTTT. Translated: CASGLAPRTDTQYF.

The rearrangement joins TRBV11-1 to TRBJ2-1; 10 positions match TRBD2. The V segment lost 4 bases and the J segment 6 bases; nucleotides outside the gene matches: 6. The V gene's germline CDR1 is SGHAT and CDR2 FQDESV (reference sequence). The CDR3 runs 15 residues. The CDR3 DNA reads as TGTGCCAGCAGCTCCCCTAGCGGGAGAGGCAATGAGCAGTTCTTC. Protein: CASSSPSGRGNEQFF. The full variable domain, with the rest looked up from reference TRBV11-1 and TRBJ2-1, is EAEVAQSPRYKITEKSQAVAFWCDPISGHATLYWYRQILGQGPELLVQFQDESVVDDSQLPKDRFSAERLKGVDSTLKIQPAELGDSAMYLCASSSPSGRGNEQFFGPGTRLTVL.

The chain carries TRBV18 and TRBJ2-7; 7 bases map to TRBD1. CDR1 is KGHSH, CDR2 LQKENI, per germline. The length of the CDR3 is 11 residues. V lost 4 bases to trimming and J lost 7 bases; unmatched junction nucleotides: 1. The CDR3 loop is CASSRQGEQYF. The CDR3 DNA reads as TGTGCCAGCTCACGACAGGGTGAGCAGTACTTC.

In its sample, this clone was seen a few times. This rearrangement joins TRBV14 to TRBJ2-1; 7 bases are a match to TRBD1. Germline loops: CDR1 SGHDN, CDR2 FVKESK. This CDR3 is 13 amino acids long. V was pared by 5 bases and J by 4 bases, with 2 bases of the junction left unmatched. The DNA for the CDR3 is TGTGCCAGCAGCAGGGACAGATACAATGAGCAGTTCTTC. It is translated as CASSRDRYNEQFF.

The chain uses TRBV19 and TRBJ1-1; TRBD1 might be the D (5 bases). This CDR3 is built from 15 residues. CDR1 and CDR2 from the germline V gene are LNHDA and SQIVND (reference sequence). The V end was cut by 7 bases, the J end by 4 bases, with 19 bases between. The CDR3 region is CASIPRSGGGTEAFF. The CDR3 nucleotides read TGTGCCAGTATCCCAAGATCGGGGGGAGGCACTGAAGCTTTCTTT. The whole variable domain, remainder taken from reference TRBV19 and TRBJ1-1, is DGGITQSPKYLFRKEGQNVTLSCEQNLNHDAMYWYRQDPGQGLRLIYYSQIVNDFQKGDIAEGYSVSREKKESFPLTVTSAQKNPTAFYLCASIPRSGGGTEAFFGQGTRLTVV.

The chain employs TRBV10-1 and TRBJ1-1; D unresolved. The CDR3 extends over 13 amino acids. Germline V gene data show CDR1 as WNHNN and CDR2 as SYGVQD (reference sequence). Trimming removed 4 bases from V and 1 base from J, with 7 bases in between. The CDR3 DNA sequence: TGCGCCAGCAGTGCGTTGGCGAACACTGAAGCTTTCTTT. Translation: CASSALANTEAFF.